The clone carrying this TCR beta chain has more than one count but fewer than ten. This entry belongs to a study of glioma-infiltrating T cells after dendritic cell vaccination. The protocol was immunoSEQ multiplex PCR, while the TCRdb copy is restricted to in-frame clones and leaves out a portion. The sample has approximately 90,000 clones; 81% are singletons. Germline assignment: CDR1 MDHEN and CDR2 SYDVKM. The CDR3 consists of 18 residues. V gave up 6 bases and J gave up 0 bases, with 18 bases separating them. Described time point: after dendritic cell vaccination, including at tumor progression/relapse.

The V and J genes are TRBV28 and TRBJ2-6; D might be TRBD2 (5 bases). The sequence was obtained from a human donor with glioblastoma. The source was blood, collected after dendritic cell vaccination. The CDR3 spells CASRGSGTPDSGANVLTF. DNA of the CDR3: TGTGCCAGCAGGGGAAGCGGTACTCCGGACTCTGGGGCCAACGTCCTGACTTTC.